The 10 T cell receptor beta chains below all came from one sample that was sequenced in a study of blood T cell repertoires in COVID-19. Repertoires were generated with immunoSEQ multiplex PCR, while TCRdb's copy carries only in-frame clones and drops some. Here the sample spans some 530,000 clones, 75% to 90% being singletons. The sample was peripheral blood. The receptors originated from a human donor in a cohort sampled during active COVID-19.

CDR3 protein: CASSKTGGAEKLFF. The CDR3 DNA follows: TGTGCCAGCAGCAAGACAGGGGGGGCTGAAAAACTGTTTTTT. This chain connects TRBV7-9 to TRBJ1-4, with 9 bases matching TRBD1. The CDR3 extends over 14 amino acids. Germline CDR1 SEHNR, CDR2 FQNEAQ (reference sequence). Trimming cost V 5 bases and J 7 bases; bases outside gene matches: 5.

V is TRBV18 and J is TRBJ1-2; no definite D call. This CDR3 region has 13 residues. Germline V gene lookup returns CDR1 KGHSH and CDR2 LQKENI. The V gene lost 2 bases and the J gene lost 8 bases, with 12 bases spanning the gap. CDR3 in amino acids: CASSPALLEGYTF. The CDR3 coding sequence is TGTGCCAGCTCACCAGCGCTGCTGGAGGGCTACACCTTC.

This clone was observed at least ten times. The chain recombines TRBV18 with TRBJ2-4, with D perhaps TRBD2 (5 bases). CDR3 length: 16 amino acids. With 0 bases removed from V and 0 bases from J, the gap between germline ends came to 9 bases. In germline, CDR1 is KGHSH, CDR2 LQKENI. The CDR3 loop reads CASSPPRVGAKNIQYF. The CDR3 coding sequence is TGTGCCAGCTCACCACCGAGGGTTGGAGCCAAAAACATTCAGTACTTC.

The chain couples TRBV10-3 to TRBJ1-6; 7 positions match TRBD1. With 10 bases clipped from V and 4 bases from J, the junction kept 16 bases outside the gene matches. The CDR3 sequence is 17 residues long. In germline, CDR1 is ENHRY, CDR2 SYGVKD. The CDR3 sequence is CATTDRPTLYYNSPLHF. In nucleotides, the CDR3 is TGTGCCACCACGGACAGGCCAACGCTTTATTATAATTCACCCCTCCACTTT.

This clone has a single count. V and J are TRBV19 and TRBJ1-3; perhaps TRBD1 as D (6 bases). The CDR3 is 15 residues long. CDR1 and CDR2 from the germline V gene are LNHDA and SQIVND (reference sequence). Trimming pared 4 bases from V and 0 bases from J, leaving 10 bases between. Written as DNA, the CDR3 is TGTGCCAGTAGTAGACAGGCCCTCTCTGGAAACACCATATATTTT. It encodes CASSRQALSGNTIYF.

This sequence joins TRBV3-1 (or the pseudogene TRBV3-2) and TRBJ1-5; no definite D call. V lost 0 bases to trimming and J lost 6 bases, with 3 bases between them. CDR3 length equals 12 residues. Germline V gene sequence: CDR1 LGHDT, CDR2 YNNKEL (reference sequence). The CDR3 reads CASSQDRQPQHF. The DNA for the CDR3 is TGTGCCAGCAGCCAAGATCGTCAGCCCCAGCATTTT.

The chain joins TRBV11-2 to TRBJ2-5; TRBD1 might be the D (7 bases). The ends were cut back, 1 base at V and 8 bases at J, with 14 bases in the middle. The length of the CDR3 is 14 residues. Looked up from germline, CDR1 is SGHAT and CDR2 is FQNNGV. The CDR3 DNA reads TGTGCCAGCAGCTTAGTGGACAGGCGGGGCACCCAGTACTTC. Translating it yields CASSLVDRRGTQYF.

J is TRBJ1-5 and V is TRBV6-2 or TRBV6-3; D is undetermined. CDR1 MNHEY and CDR2 SVGEGT come from the germline V gene. The CDR3 contains 17 residues. Trimming shortened V by 2 bases and J by 0 bases, and 14 bases separated the two germline ends. The CDR3 sequence: CASSYPQVSNSNQPQHF. The CDR3, as DNA: TGTGCCAGCAGTTACCCGCAGGTATCGAATAGCAATCAGCCCCAGCATTTT.

V gene TRBV6-2 or TRBV6-3 combines with J gene TRBJ2-5, with TRBD2 matching over 8 bases. Germline V gene lookup returns CDR1 MNHEY and CDR2 SVGEGT. The CDR3 is 14 amino acids. The junction had 4 bases not matched to a gene; V was cut back by 2 bases and J by 5 bases. The CDR3 DNA reads as TGTGCCAGCAGTTACGTGTCGGGAGGGGAGACCCAGTACTTC. It is translated as CASSYVSGGETQYF.

This clone occurred a few times. This chain joins TRBV5-6 and TRBJ1-1, with 7 bases lining up with TRBD1. The germline gives CDR1 SGHDT, CDR2 YYEEEE. The V and J ends lost 2 bases and 1 base, in that order; junction bases with no gene match: 8. The CDR3 is 16 amino acids. The chain's CDR3 is CASSFFVRGRNTEAFF. The CDR3 DNA reads as TGTGCCAGCAGCTTTTTTGTCAGGGGGAGGAACACTGAAGCTTTCTTT.